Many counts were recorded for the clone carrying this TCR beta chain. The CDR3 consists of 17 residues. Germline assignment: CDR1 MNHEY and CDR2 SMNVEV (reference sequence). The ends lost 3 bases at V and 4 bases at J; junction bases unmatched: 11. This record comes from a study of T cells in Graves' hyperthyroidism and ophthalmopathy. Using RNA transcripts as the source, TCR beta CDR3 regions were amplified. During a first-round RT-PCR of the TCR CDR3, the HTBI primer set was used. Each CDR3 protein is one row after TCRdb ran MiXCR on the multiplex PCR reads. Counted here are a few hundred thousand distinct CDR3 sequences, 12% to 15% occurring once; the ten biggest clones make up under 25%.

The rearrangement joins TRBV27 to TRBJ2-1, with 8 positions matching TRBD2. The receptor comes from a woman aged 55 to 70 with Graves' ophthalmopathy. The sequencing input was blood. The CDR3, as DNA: TGTGCCAGCAGTTTGGGGTTTGCTAGCGGGTTTTACAATGAGCAGTTCTTC. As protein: CASSLGFASGFYNEQFF.